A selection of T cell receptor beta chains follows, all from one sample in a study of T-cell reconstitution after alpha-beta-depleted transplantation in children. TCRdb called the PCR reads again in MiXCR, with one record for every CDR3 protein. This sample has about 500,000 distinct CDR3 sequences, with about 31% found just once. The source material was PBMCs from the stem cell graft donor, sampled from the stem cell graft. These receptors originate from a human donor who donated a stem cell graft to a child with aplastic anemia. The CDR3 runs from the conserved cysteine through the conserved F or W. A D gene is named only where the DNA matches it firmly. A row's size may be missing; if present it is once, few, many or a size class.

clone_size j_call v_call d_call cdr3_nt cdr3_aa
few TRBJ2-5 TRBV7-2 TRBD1 TGTGCCAGCAGCTCAGGACAGGGGGCCGAGACCCAGTACTTC CASSSGQGAETQYF
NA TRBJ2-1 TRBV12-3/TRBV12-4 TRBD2 TGTGCCAGCAGTCGCGACGGACTAGCGACTGAGCAGTTCTTC CASSRDGLATEQFF
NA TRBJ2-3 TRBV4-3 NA TGCGCCAGCAGCCAAGATCTTGCTGGCACAGATACGCAGTATTTT CASSQDLAGTDTQYF
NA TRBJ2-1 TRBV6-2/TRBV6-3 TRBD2 TGTGCCAGCAGAGAGGGACTAGCGGGAATGAATGAGCAGTTCTTC CASREGLAGMNEQFF
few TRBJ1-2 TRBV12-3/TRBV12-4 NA TGTGCCAGCAGTTTAGCGGTCCAGGGCGGCTATGGCTACACCTTC CASSLAVQGGYGYTF
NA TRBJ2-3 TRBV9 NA TGTGCCAGCAGCGTAGGGGTACAACCCTCAGATACGCAGTATTTT CASSVGVQPSDTQYF
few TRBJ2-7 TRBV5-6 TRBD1 TGTGCCAGCAGCGCTATGGACAGGGGTATCGGCGAGCAGTACTTC CASSAMDRGIGEQYF
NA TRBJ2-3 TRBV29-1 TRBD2 TGCAGCGTTGTTTGGCTAGCGGGAGCAGATACGCAGTATTTT CSVVWLAGADTQYF
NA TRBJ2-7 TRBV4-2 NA TGTGCCAGCAGCCGGATTACAGCTTACGAGCAGTACTTC CASSRITAYEQYF
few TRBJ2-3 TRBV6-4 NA TGTGCCAGCAGTGACGGCCATATCACAGATACGCAGTATTTT CASSDGHITDTQYF
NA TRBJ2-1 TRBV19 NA TGTGCCAGTAGTAGGAGGGCGGTTTCCTACAATGAGCAGTTCTTC CASSRRAVSYNEQFF
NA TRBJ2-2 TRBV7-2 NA TGTGCCAGCAGTTTCGGCCCGAGCACCGGGGAGCTGTTTTTT CASSFGPSTGELFF
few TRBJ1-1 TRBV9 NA TGTGCCAGCAGCGTAGTTGGGTCGATGAACACTGAAGCTTTCTTT CASSVVGSMNTEAFF
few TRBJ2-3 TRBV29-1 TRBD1 TGCAGCGTTGAAGATACAGGGGCCGCAACAGATACGCAGTATTTT CSVEDTGAATDTQYF
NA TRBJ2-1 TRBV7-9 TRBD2 TGTGCCAGCGGCGGAAGCGGGGGCTCCTACAATGAGCAGTTCTTC CASGGSGGSYNEQFF
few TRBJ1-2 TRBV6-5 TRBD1 TGTGCCAGCACTCTACTATCCGGGACAGGGGGTTTAGAGAACTATGGCTACACCTTC CASTLLSGTGGLENYGYTF
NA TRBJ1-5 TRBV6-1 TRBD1 TGTGCCAGCCCACCGGAGCCATCATTTGCAGGGGGGCCCCAGCATTTT CASPPEPSFAGGPQHF
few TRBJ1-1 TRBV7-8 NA TGTGCCAGCAGCACGGAGGAGGCTTTCTTT CASSTEEAFF
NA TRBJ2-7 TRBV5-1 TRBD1 TGCGCCAGCAGCTTGAAGGGACAGGGGGTCAACGAGCAGTACTTC CASSLKGQGVNEQYF
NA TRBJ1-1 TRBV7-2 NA TGTGCCAGCAGCCCCGGACTCGAGAACACTGAAGCTTTCTTT CASSPGLENTEAFF
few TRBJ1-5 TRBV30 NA TGTGCCTGGAGTGCTATATCTAGCAATCAGCCCCAGCATTTT CAWSAISSNQPQHF